Shown below are 21 T cell receptor beta chains from a single sample sequenced in a study of tumor-infiltrating lymphocytes in primary liver carcinoma. The study extracted blood RNA from unsorted whole blood and also extracted germline DNA. From 500 ng of total RNA, TCR beta-specific cDNA was reverse-transcribed using a constant-region primer. Construction of TCR beta libraries relied on three successive nested multiplex PCR rounds employing slightly modified ARM-PCR. Two initial PCR rounds of around 10 cycles each paired TRBV1-TRBV30 forward primers with a C-beta reverse primer. Via MiXCR, TCRdb re-called the multiplex PCR reads, giving one row per CDR3 protein. The table shows some 180,000 distinct CDR3 sequences, with 60% occurring only once. Sequencing was performed on peripheral blood. These receptors were taken from a man between 40 and 49 years old with primary liver carcinoma and hepatitis B virus infection.

The chain links TRBV6-5 to TRBJ2-5, with TRBD2 matching over 10 bases. Germline lookup yields CDR1 MNHEY and CDR2 SVGAGI. The CDR3 totals 16 residues. The ends lost 5 bases at V and 10 bases at J; junction bases unmatched: 16. As DNA, the CDR3 is TGTGCCAGCAGTAGAACTGGGCTAGCGGGGGCCATGGACCAGTACTTC. Translating it yields CASSRTGLAGAMDQYF.

The chain links TRBV29-1 to TRBJ2-4; unclear D gene. Germline V gene data show CDR1 as SQVTM and CDR2 as ANQGSEA. Trimming removed 6 bases from V and 9 bases from J, with 9 bases in between. The CDR3 runs 10 residues. CDR3 in DNA: TGCAGCGTATACATGGGCATTCAGTACTTC. Translating gives CSVYMGIQYF.

With respect to this clonotype: The CDR3 does not close with the conserved phenylalanine or tryptophan, likely indicating a read error. V usage is TRBV11-2 and J usage is TRBJ2-1, with D perhaps TRBD2 (6 bases). The CDR3 loop spans 14 amino acids. In germline, CDR1 is SGHAT, CDR2 FQNNGV. CDR3 protein: CPSSSAGLGNEQFL. CDR3 DNA sequence: TGTCCCAGCAGTTCAGCGGGCCTTGGGAATGAGCAGTTCTTA.

About this clonotype: A read error may produce the germline difference seen at one junction end. In DNA, the CDR3 is TGTGCCGGCAGCCCTTCTAGCGGGAGAGCCTACAATGAGCAGTTCTTC. This encodes CAGSPSSGRAYNEQFF. The chain employs TRBV11-2 and TRBJ2-1, with TRBD2 identical over 10 bases. This CDR3 is 16 amino acids long. Germline loops: CDR1 SGHAT, CDR2 FQNNGV.

The chain links TRBV19 to TRBJ1-5, with 7 bases aligning to TRBD1. Gene TRBJ2-3 matches the end of the DNA better, so the J call may be wrong. The V gene's germline CDR1 is LNHDA and CDR2 SQIVND (reference sequence). The CDR3 consists of 16 residues. The CDR3 here is CASSIDFEGASQPQYF. The DNA for the CDR3 is TGTGCCAGTAGTATAGACTTCGAGGGGGCGAGTCAGCCCCAGTATTTT.

As regards this clonotype: A read error may account for a junction end that differs from germline. The chain uses TRBV11-2 and TRBJ2-5; D might be TRBD2 (5 bases). CDR3 length equals 15 residues. Germline values: CDR1 SGHAT, CDR2 FQNNGV. CDR3 in amino acids: CASSSLSRGGETHYF. The DNA for the CDR3 is TGTGCCAGCAGCTCCCTGTCACGGGGTGGGGAGACCCATTACTTC. The full variable domain, completed using reference TRBV11-2 and TRBJ2-5, is EAGVAQSPRYKIIEKRQSVAFWCNPISGHATLYWYQQILGQGPKLLIQFQNNGVVDDSQLPKDRFSAERLKGVDSTLKIQPAKLEDSAVYLCASSSLSRGGETHYFGPGTRLLVL.

The sample holds a few counts of this clonotype. This sequence may be a read error, since a much larger clone differs from it by one base. J is TRBJ2-7 and V is TRBV11-2; a weak D match, TRBD1 (6 bases). CDR1 is SGHAT and CDR2 is FQNNGV in the germline V gene. The CDR3 covers 11 residues. CDR3 sequence reads: CVSRGGYEQYF. The DNA for the CDR3 is TGTGTCAGCCGAGGGGGTTACGAGCAGTACTTC.

V gene TRBV2 combines with J gene TRBJ2-3; TRBD1 agrees at 7 bases. J lost 1 base, V lost 6 bases, and 4 bases had no gene match. Germline CDR1 is SNHLY and CDR2 is FYNNEI. The CDR3 runs 14 residues. CDR3 nucleotide sequence: TGTGCCAGCAGGACGGGGACAGGCACAGATACGCAGTATTTT. Protein product: CASRTGTGTDTQYF.

The chain combines TRBV21-1 with TRBJ1-4; the table's D call of TRBD1 was not tested on the DNA. TRBV21-1 is a pseudogene segment. The CDR3 consists of 14 residues. Here the CDR3 DNA reads TGTGCCAGCAGCATTTGGGACAAGGTCGGAAAACTGTTTTTT. Translating it yields CASSIWDKVGKLFF.

The chain is built from TRBV4-1 and TRBJ1-1; TRBD1 agrees at 8 bases. CDR1 is MGHRA, CDR2 YSYEKL, per germline. The CDR3 runs 15 residues. Trimming removed 0 bases from V and 3 bases from J; junction bases left unmatched: 3. Here the CDR3 DNA reads TGCGCCAGCAGCCAAGAGGGGACAGGTGACACTGAAGCTTTCTTT. Translating gives CASSQEGTGDTEAFF.

Turning to this clonotype: One end of the junction fails to match germline, which may point to a read error. The gene calls are TRBV11-2 and TRBJ2-1, with 8 bases that match TRBD1. The CDR3 runs to 15 residues. Per germline, CDR1 SGHAT and CDR2 FQNNGV. This CDR3 reads CPSSFDRGTGNEQFF. In DNA, the CDR3 is TGTCCCAGCAGCTTTGACAGGGGAACAGGGAATGAGCAGTTCTTC. Full variable domain (remainder filled in from reference TRBV11-2 and TRBJ2-1): EAGVAQSPRYKIIEKRQSVAFWCNPISGHATLYWYQQILGQGPKLLIQFQNNGVVDDSQLPKDRFSAERLKGVDSTLKIQPAKLEDSAVYLCPSSFDRGTGNEQFFGPGTRLTVL.

The chain couples TRBV11-2 to TRBJ1-5; D is ambiguous. The CDR3 is 12 amino acids. Trimming shortened V by 8 bases and J by 9 bases, and 14 bases separated the two germline ends. Germline lookup yields CDR1 SGHAT and CDR2 FQNNGV. The CDR3 is CASGSPRRPQHF. The CDR3 DNA sequence: TGTGCCAGCGGCTCGCCGCGGCGGCCCCAGCATTTT.

This clonotype turned up a few times. V gene TRBV5-4 combines with J gene TRBJ2-7; D may match TRBD1 or TRBD2 (5 bases each). V was clipped by 1 base and J by 6 bases, with 14 bases between them. Germline assignment: CDR1 SGHNT and CDR2 YYREEE (reference sequence). The CDR3 is 14 amino acids. CDR3 sequence reads: CASSLQGWGSEQYF. CDR3 DNA sequence: TGTGCCAGCAGCTTGCAGGGCTGGGGGTCCGAGCAGTACTTC.

Comment on this clonotype: It is likely a read error, because the conserved phenylalanine at the end of the CDR3 is missing. The chain combines TRBV4-1 with TRBJ2-1, with 9 bases matching TRBD2. In germline, CDR1 is MGHRA, CDR2 YSYEKL. The CDR3 length is 15 residues. Trimming took 4 bases from V and 7 from J; bases not matched to a gene: 8. The CDR3 here is CASSPLGLARNEQFS. As DNA, the CDR3 is TGCGCCAGCAGCCCGCTCGGACTAGCGCGGAATGAGCAGTTCTCC.

Worth noting for this clonotype: A read error may produce the germline difference seen at one junction end. The chain couples TRBV29-1 to TRBJ2-1; TRBD2 agrees at 8 bases. CDR3 length equals 14 residues. Germline V lookup: CDR1 SQVTM, CDR2 ANQGSEA. The CDR3 loop is CSVDKSGGGNEQSF. The CDR3, as DNA: TGCAGCGTTGATAAGTCGGGAGGGGGAAATGAGCAGTCCTTC.

Of note for this clonotype: Mismatch with germline at one junction end may stem from a read error. This chain links TRBV11-2 with TRBJ2-7, with 7 bases aligning to TRBD2. The CDR3 length is 20 residues. Germline V gene lookup returns CDR1 SGHAT and CDR2 FQNNGV. CDR3 sequence reads: CASNLDLWGRAERETYEQYF. DNA for the CDR3: TGTGCCAGCAACTTAGATCTTTGGGGGAGGGCCGAACGTGAGACCTACGAGCAGTACTTC.

Turning to this clonotype: A much larger clone differs by one base, so this may be a read error. The CDR3 spells CASSLDPQRSEQFF. As DNA, the CDR3 is TGTGCCAGCAGCTTAGATCCCCAGCGGTCCGAGCAGTTCTTC. The chain has TRBV11-3 and TRBJ2-1, with D possibly TRBD2 on 5 matching bases. The CDR3 is 14 amino acids. Germline V gene data show CDR1 as SGHNT and CDR2 as YENEEA. Between the trimmed V and J ends, which lost 0 bases and 10 bases, there was a span of 13 bases.

The chain carries TRBV5-1 and TRBJ2-7; no definite D call. The CDR3 covers 11 residues. The germline V gene encodes CDR1 SGHRS and CDR2 YFSETQ. V lost 4 bases to trimming and J lost 12 bases, with 14 bases between them. The chain's CDR3 is CASSVDTRRYF. The DNA for the CDR3 is TGCGCCAGCAGCGTCGACACTCGCAGGTACTTC. Full variable domain (missing parts from reference TRBV5-1 and TRBJ2-7): KAGVTQTPRYLIKTRGQQVTLSCSPISGHRSVSWYQQTPGQGLQFLFEYFSETQRNKGNFPGRFSGRQFSNSRSEMNVSTLELGDSALYLCASSVDTRRYFGPGTRLTVT.

For this clonotype: Because it lacks the conserved phenylalanine or tryptophan at the end, this CDR3 is likely a read error. The V call is TRBV11-2, the J call TRBJ2-2; no reliable D call. Germline values: CDR1 SGHAT, CDR2 FQNNGV. V was pared by 5 bases and J by 0 bases, with 13 bases between. This CDR3 contains 16 residues. The DNA of the CDR3 is TGTGCCAGCAGCCCTTCTATCCCTTCGAACACCGGGGAGCTGTTTTAT. Protein sequence: CASSPSIPSNTGELFY.

The CDR3 DNA follows: TGTGCTAGAAGCGTTAGCGGGGAGTTCTACGAGCAGTACTTC. Translation: CARSVSGEFYEQYF. The rearrangement links TRBV11-2 to TRBJ2-7; 8 bases line up with TRBD2. This CDR3 has 14 residues. Germline CDR1 is SGHAT and CDR2 is FQNNGV.

About this clonotype itself: The junction departs from the called germline gene at one end, perhaps through a read error. In nucleotides, the CDR3 is TGTGCCAGCAGCCCGAGACTCAGCTCTGGAGACACCATATATTTT. Translated: CASSPRLSSGDTIYF. This rearrangement joins TRBV14 to TRBJ1-3; D not certain. Germline CDR1 reads SGHDN; CDR2 reads FVKESK. The CDR3 contains 15 residues.